A single sample is the source of the 32 T cell receptor beta chains below, sequenced in a study of T-cell reconstitution after alpha-beta-depleted transplantation in children. Preparation of the TCRbeta library involved a method that used unique molecular identifiers. From the PCR reads, TCRdb called clonotypes with MiXCR, one entry per CDR3 protein. The sample contains about 640,000 distinct CDR3 sequences, approximately 17% of which appear only once. Sequencing used PBMCs from the stem cell graft donor, obtained from the stem cell graft. The receptor set was obtained from a human donor who donated a stem cell graft to a child with acute myeloid leukemia.

V and J are TRBV29-1 and TRBJ2-1; D not certain. Germline V CDR1 and CDR2: SQVTM, ANQGSEA. The CDR3 covers 13 residues. V dropped 0 bases and J dropped 3 bases, with 6 bases sitting between them. The CDR3 is CSVEDRLYNEQFF. The CDR3 nucleotides are TGCAGCGTTGAAGATCGACTCTACAATGAGCAGTTCTTC.

The gene calls are TRBV6-2 or TRBV6-3 and TRBJ1-2; D perhaps matches TRBD1 (5 bases). In germline, CDR1 is MNHEY, CDR2 SVGEGT. This CDR3 spans 14 amino acids. The V end lost 2 bases, the J end lost 1 base, and 8 bases lay between the germline ends. In DNA, the CDR3 is TGTGCCAGCAGTTACGGAAGGGGTAACTATGGCTACACCTTC. This translates into CASSYGRGNYGYTF.

On this clonotype: A much bigger clone sits one base away, suggesting this may be a read error. J is TRBJ2-7 and V is TRBV10-3; 7 bases map to TRBD2. The V gene's germline CDR1 is ENHRY and CDR2 SYGVKD. The CDR3 sequence is 15 residues long. In DNA, the CDR3 is TGTGCCATCGGTGAGTCGCTAGCGGCACCCTACGAGCAGTACGTC. Translating gives CAIGESLAAPYEQYV.

This clonotype was observed a few times. The DNA for the CDR3 is TGTGCCAGCAGCTTAGTGGACGGGCGTGGGACCCAGTACTTC. Residues: CASSLVDGRGTQYF. The chain couples TRBV7-9 to TRBJ2-5; unclear D gene. Between the trimmed V and J ends, which lost 1 base and 7 bases, there was a span of 13 bases. The CDR3 extends over 14 amino acids. Germline CDR1 reads SEHNR; CDR2 reads FQNEAQ (reference sequence). The full variable domain, with the rest looked up from reference TRBV7-9 and TRBJ2-5, is DTGVSQNPRHKITKRGQNVTFRCDPISEHNRLYWYRQTLGQGPEFLTYFQNEAQLEKSRLLSDRFSAERPKGSFSTLEIQRTEQGDSAMYLCASSLVDGRGTQYFGPGTRLLVL.

The CDR3 DNA reads as TGCGCCAGCAGCCAAGAATTATGGCCGTGGGAGCGGGGGGACTCCTACGAGCAGTACTTC. It yields the protein CASSQELWPWERGDSYEQYF. This rearrangement joins TRBV4-3 to TRBJ2-7; TRBD2 aligns across 9 bases. The germline V gene encodes CDR1 LGHNA and CDR2 YSLEER. The CDR3 has 20 residues. Trimming took 0 bases from V and 0 from J; bases not matched to a gene: 15.

This clonotype has at least ten counts. V and J are TRBV4-3 and TRBJ2-5, with D possibly TRBD2 on 6 matching bases. This CDR3 is 14 amino acids long. Germline CDR1 is LGHNA and CDR2 is YSLEER. V was clipped by 0 bases and J by 4 bases, with 9 bases between them. CDR3 loop: CASSQEGGRETQYF. DNA for the CDR3: TGCGCCAGCAGCCAAGAGGGGGGAAGAGAGACCCAGTACTTC.

In its sample, this clonotype was seen many times. The chain joins TRBV20-1 to TRBJ1-5; D is ambiguous. The CDR3 extends over 13 amino acids. Looked up from germline, CDR1 is DFQATT and CDR2 is SNEGSKA (reference sequence). The V gene lost 6 bases and the J gene lost 1 base, with 10 bases spanning the gap. The CDR3 is CSALAGSNQPQHF. The CDR3 DNA is TGCAGTGCCCTGGCCGGAAGCAATCAGCCCCAGCATTTT.

This clonotype was observed at least ten times. The chain combines TRBV12-3 or TRBV12-4 with TRBJ1-6, with TRBD1 matching 7 bases. V was pared by 7 bases and J by 8 bases, with 11 bases of the junction left unmatched. The CDR3 spans 15 residues. CDR3 loop: CASILTGTVDSPLHF. DNA for the CDR3: TGTGCCAGCATCCTAACCGGGACAGTTGATTCACCCCTCCACTTT.

The V gene is TRBV12-3 or TRBV12-4, the J gene TRBJ2-1, with unresolved D. The CDR3 has 19 amino acids. V was shortened by 6 bases and J by 0 bases, with 24 bases between the two germline ends. The CDR3 here is CASRSLGRTQPSSYNEQFF. CDR3 nucleotide sequence: TGTGCCAGCAGGTCGCTGGGTCGTACCCAGCCCAGCTCCTACAATGAGCAGTTCTTC.

This clonotype was observed a handful of times. This chain joins TRBV4-1 and TRBJ1-5, with 7 bases fitting TRBD1. The V and J ends lost 3 bases and 7 bases, in that order; junction bases with no gene match: 12. The CDR3 sequence is 16 residues long. CDR1 and CDR2 (germline): MGHRA, YSYEKL. CDR3 DNA: TGCGCCAGCAGCCAGGTTACAGGGGACTTAAGCCAGCCCCAGCATTTT. Its translation is CASSQVTGDLSQPQHF.

This clonotype has a count of ten or more. The chain employs TRBV7-2 and TRBJ2-7; TRBD1 agrees at 7 bases. In germline, CDR1 is SGHTA, CDR2 FQGNSA. Germline trimming cut 2 bases from V and 3 bases from J; bases unmatched to any gene: 10. The CDR3 contains 16 residues. The DNA of the CDR3 is TGTGCCAGCAGCTTAAGGTCAGGGGGAAGAGTCTACGAGCAGTACTTC. It codes for CASSLRSGGRVYEQYF. The variable domain in full, completed from reference TRBV7-2 and TRBJ2-7, reads GAGVSQSPSNKVTEKGKDVELRCDPISGHTALYWYRQSLGQGLEFLIYFQGNSAPDKSGLPSDRFSAERTGGSVSTLTIQRTQQEDSAVYLCASSLRSGGRVYEQYFGPGTRLTVT.

This clonotype came up many times. The chain couples TRBV20-1 to TRBJ1-6, with 9 bases aligning to TRBD1. The germline gives CDR1 DFQATT, CDR2 SNEGSKA (reference sequence). After removal of 6 bases from V and 5 bases from J, the junction contained 8 bases not matched to a gene. This CDR3 region has 15 residues. CDR3 DNA sequence: TGCAGTGCCTTGGGGGGGACAGGGAATAATTCACCCCTCCACTTT. Amino acid sequence: CSALGGTGNNSPLHF.

This clonotype was recorded at least ten times. This chain connects TRBV29-1 to TRBJ2-7; perhaps TRBD1 as D (6 bases). CDR1 is SQVTM and CDR2 is ANQGSEA in the germline V gene. Trimming took off 3 bases at V and 0 bases at J, with 15 bases between the two ends. The CDR3 has 15 amino acids. CDR3 bases: TGCAGCGTTGAGGATGACAGGTCCGACTCCTACGAGCAGTACTTC. Residues: CSVEDDRSDSYEQYF.

This clonotype was counted many times. V and J are TRBV20-1 and TRBJ2-5, with TRBD2 matching over 11 bases. The J segment lost 4 bases and the V segment lost 3 bases, leaving 10 bases of the junction unmatched. CDR3 length: 16 residues. The germline CDR1 and CDR2 sequences are DFQATT and SNEGSKA (reference sequence). The CDR3 coding sequence is TGCAGTGCTAGGAGGCTAGCGGGGGGTTGGGGAGAGACCCAGTACTTC. This encodes CSARRLAGGWGETQYF.

This clonotype was detected many times. The chain couples TRBV20-1 to TRBJ1-5; 8 bases fit TRBD1. Germline V gene lookup returns CDR1 DFQATT and CDR2 SNEGSKA (reference sequence). V was clipped by 2 bases and J by 0 bases; unmatched bases: 3. This CDR3 has 15 residues. CDR3: CSARSGGDSNQPQHF. CDR3 bases: TGCAGTGCTAGATCAGGGGGCGATAGCAATCAGCCCCAGCATTTT.

There are many counts of this clonotype. The chain recombines TRBV7-2 with TRBJ2-3, with 8 bases matching TRBD1. V lost 5 bases to trimming and J lost 4 bases; unmatched junction nucleotides: 5. The CDR3 totals 14 residues. CDR1 and CDR2 from the germline V gene are SGHTA and FQGNSA. This CDR3 is CASSNDRGADTQYF. The CDR3 bases are TGTGCCAGCAGCAACGACAGGGGCGCAGATACGCAGTATTTT.

Ten or more counts support this clonotype. The rearrangement uses TRBV5-1 and TRBJ2-7; D perhaps matches TRBD1 (6 bases). The CDR3 has 17 amino acids. Germline assignment: CDR1 SGHRS and CDR2 YFSETQ. V was trimmed by 4 bases and J by 2 bases, leaving 22 bases between them. The CDR3 DNA sequence: TGCGCCAGCAGCCTACAGGGTTCCTACGCTACCACCTACGAGCAGTACGTC. It is translated as CASSLQGSYATTYEQYV.

Remarks on this clonotype: This could be a read error, since a much larger clone is one nucleotide away. This chain links TRBV29-1 with TRBJ2-1; tentatively, D is TRBD2 (5 bases). CDR1 and CDR2 from the germline V gene are SQVTM and ANQGSEA. The CDR3 covers 12 residues. Deletions cut 7 bases from V and 5 bases from J, with 12 bases between. The CDR3 loop reads CSGKRQHNEQFF. CDR3 coding DNA: TGCAGCGGGAAGCGGCAACACAATGAGCAGTTCTTC.

This clonotype was counted at least ten times. The chain employs TRBV20-1 and TRBJ1-6, with D unclear. Germline loops: CDR1 DFQATT, CDR2 SNEGSKA (reference sequence). The CDR3 sequence is 17 residues long. Trimming left V 0 bases short and J 10 bases short, with 22 bases between. The CDR3 DNA follows: TGCAGTGCTAGAGACAGGTTCGGAATAATCGCGGAATCACCCCTCCACTTT. It is translated as CSARDRFGIIAESPLHF.

This clonotype was seen repeatedly, ten times or more. The chain couples TRBV12-3 or TRBV12-4 to TRBJ2-7, with 10 bases aligning to TRBD1. Trimming at V came to 4 bases and at J to 3 bases, leaving 6 bases not matched to a gene. This CDR3 contains 15 residues. This CDR3 reads CASSSGQGTFYEQYF. CDR3 nucleotides: TGTGCCAGCAGTTCGGGACAGGGGACCTTCTACGAGCAGTACTTC.

This clonotype came up a few times. The chain couples TRBV27 to TRBJ1-2; 8 bases map to TRBD1. From germline, CDR1 is MNHEY and CDR2 SMNVEV (reference sequence). The CDR3 runs 14 residues. Germline trimming cut 6 bases from V and 8 bases from J; bases unmatched to any gene: 11. The CDR3 coding sequence is TGTGCCAGCAGCCTAAACAGAGACAGGGGAGGCTACACCTTC. Encoded protein: CASSLNRDRGGYTF.

A few counts support this clonotype. The chain employs TRBV15 and TRBJ1-4; weak D call: TRBD1 (5 bases). Trimming took off 5 bases at V and 4 bases at J, with 14 bases between the two ends. CDR1 and CDR2 (germline): LNHNV, YYDKDF (reference sequence). The CDR3 extends over 15 amino acids. The CDR3 DNA is TGTGCCACCAGCTCCGGGACGGCAGATAATGAAAAACTGTTTTTT. Its translation is CATSSGTADNEKLFF.

The rearrangement joins TRBV13 to TRBJ2-2; D unclear. CDR1 and CDR2 from the germline V gene are PRHDT and FYEKMQ (reference sequence). The V end was cut by 5 bases, the J end by 2 bases, with 9 bases between. The CDR3 totals 14 residues. DNA of the CDR3: TGTGCCAGCAGCCCCCAGACCAACACCGGGGAGCTGTTTTTT. Translated, it gives CASSPQTNTGELFF.

This clonotype was counted between two and nine times. The chain carries TRBV13 and TRBJ1-1; D is possibly TRBD1 (6 bases). CDR1 is PRHDT and CDR2 is FYEKMQ in the germline V gene (reference sequence). CDR3 length: 12 residues. Trimming cost V 6 bases and J 7 bases, with 12 bases left between them. CDR3 bases: TGTGCCAGCAGGTTGGACAGAATTGAAGCTTTCTTT. Translated: CASRLDRIEAFF.

This clonotype was recorded many times. The chain links TRBV29-1 to TRBJ2-7, with D tentatively TRBD2 (6 bases). V lost 6 bases and J lost 0, with 15 bases in between. The CDR3 is 14 amino acids. Germline-derived CDR1 and CDR2 are SQVTM and ANQGSEA. Written as DNA, the CDR3 is TGCAGCGTCTCCGGGACTCCGAGCTCCTACGAGCAGTACTTC. Translation gives CSVSGTPSSYEQYF.

The V and J genes are TRBV30 and TRBJ1-5; D is unclear. From germline, CDR1 is GTSNPN and CDR2 SVGIG (reference sequence). The CDR3 loop spans 15 amino acids. Trimming took off 0 bases at V and 7 bases at J, with 16 bases between the two ends. DNA of the CDR3: TGTGCCTGGAGTGTACAGTCGGGGATCGGCCAGCCCCAGCATTTT. Protein sequence: CAWSVQSGIGQPQHF.

The genes are TRBV21-1 and TRBJ1-5; the table assigns TRBD1, which was not confirmed against the DNA. TRBV21-1 is annotated as a pseudogene. CDR3 length: 16 residues. The CDR3 DNA sequence: TGTGCCAGCAGCGGGCGGACAGGAATGGGCAATCAGCCCCAGCATTTT. Its protein is CASSGRTGMGNQPQHF.

The rearrangement uses TRBV10-3 and TRBJ1-1; D unresolved. V was trimmed by 0 bases and J by 1 base, leaving 24 bases between them. The CDR3 is 20 amino acids. The V gene's germline CDR1 is ENHRY and CDR2 SYGVKD. CDR3 DNA sequence: TGTGCCATCAGTGAGTCAAGGCGGCACTCCACGGACGGGCGGAACACTGAAGCTTTCTTT. Translating gives CAISESRRHSTDGRNTEAFF.

The V gene is TRBV16, the J gene TRBJ2-7; 8 bases map to TRBD2. The CDR3 consists of 15 residues. Germline CDR1 and CDR2: KGHSY and FQNENV. J was trimmed by 5 bases and V by 2 bases; bases with no gene match: 8. The CDR3 loop is CASSQDRGGPDEQYF. As DNA, the CDR3 is TGTGCCAGCAGCCAAGACCGGGGGGGACCGGACGAGCAGTACTTC.

This chain links TRBV28 with TRBJ1-3; D gene uncertain. The V gene's germline CDR1 is MDHEN and CDR2 SYDVKM. The CDR3 has 12 amino acids. Trimming shortened V by 7 bases and J by 2 bases, and 6 bases separated the two germline ends. The CDR3: CASTPTGNTIYF. The DNA for the CDR3 is TGTGCCAGCACCCCTACTGGAAACACCATATATTTT. Supplemented by reference TRBV28 and TRBJ1-3, the full variable domain reads DVKVTQSSRYLVKRTGEKVFLECVQDMDHENMFWYRQDPGLGLRLIYFSYDVKMKEKGDIPEGYSVSREKKERFSLILESASTNQTSMYLCASTPTGNTIYFGEGSWLTVV.

Only a few counts were recorded for this clonotype. The V and J genes are TRBV20-1 and TRBJ2-5; the match to TRBD2 covers 16 bases. The CDR3 spans 16 residues. The germline V gene has CDR1 DFQATT and CDR2 SNEGSKA (reference sequence). The V and J ends lost 5 bases and 0 bases, in that order; junction bases with no gene match: 3. The DNA for the CDR3 is TGCAGTGCTCAGGGGACTAGCGGGGGGGACCAAGAGACCCAGTACTTC. Translated, it gives CSAQGTSGGDQETQYF.

V usage is TRBV2 and J usage is TRBJ2-6; TRBD2 might be the D (6 bases). CDR3 size: 17 residues. CDR1 SNHLY and CDR2 FYNNEI come from the germline V gene. V lost 5 bases to trimming and J lost 2 bases, with 16 bases between them. The CDR3 DNA follows: TGTGCCAGCAGTACGACACTTGGCGGGGCTGGGGCCAACGTCCTGACTTTC. As protein: CASSTTLGGAGANVLTF.